This TCR beta chain is from a study of spatial heterogeneity in lung cancer. Overall study context: A total of around 67 untreated early-stage non-small cell lung cancer patients served as donors. TCR and UMI combinations that were unique each appeared, on average, more than ten times in raw reads.

Germline CDR1 DFQATT, CDR2 SNEGSKA (reference sequence). Trimming shortened V by 3 bases and J by 6 bases, and 8 bases separated the two germline ends. The CDR3 extends over 12 amino acids. Time point of the sample: blood at routine non-recurrence follow-up after resection. A single record per CDR3 protein comes from TCRdb applying MiXCR to the 5' RACE reads. The table lists 15,000 to 20,000 distinct CDR3 sequences, 15% to 20% of them singletons. The sequence was collected from a male donor with early-stage non-small cell lung cancer. Here the sequenced sample was PBMCs, taken at follow-up. The chain uses TRBV20-1 and TRBJ1-4, with D possibly matching TRBD1 (5 bases). CDR3 protein: CSASRGDEKLFF. CDR3 sequence (DNA): TGCAGTGCTAGCCGAGGGGATGAAAAACTGTTTTTT.